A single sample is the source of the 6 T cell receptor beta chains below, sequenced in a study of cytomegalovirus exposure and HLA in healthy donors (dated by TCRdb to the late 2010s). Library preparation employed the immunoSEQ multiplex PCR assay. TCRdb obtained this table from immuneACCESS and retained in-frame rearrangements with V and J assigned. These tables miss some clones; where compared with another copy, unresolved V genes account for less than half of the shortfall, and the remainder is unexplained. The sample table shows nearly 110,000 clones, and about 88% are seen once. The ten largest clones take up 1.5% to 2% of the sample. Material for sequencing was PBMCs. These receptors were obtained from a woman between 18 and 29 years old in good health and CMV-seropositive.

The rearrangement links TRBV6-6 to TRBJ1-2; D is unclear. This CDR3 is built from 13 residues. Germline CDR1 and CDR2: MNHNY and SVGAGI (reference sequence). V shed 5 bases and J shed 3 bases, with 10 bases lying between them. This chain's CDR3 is CASSTSVYYGYTF. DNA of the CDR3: TGTGCCAGCAGTACCAGTGTATACTATGGCTACACCTTC.

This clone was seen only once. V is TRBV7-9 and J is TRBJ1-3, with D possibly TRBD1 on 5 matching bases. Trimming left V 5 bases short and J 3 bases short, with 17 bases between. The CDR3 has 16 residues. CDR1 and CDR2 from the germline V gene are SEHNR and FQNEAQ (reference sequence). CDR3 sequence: CASSTTGGVFGNTIYF. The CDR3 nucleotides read TGTGCCAGCAGCACCACTGGGGGGGTGTTTGGAAACACCATATATTTT.

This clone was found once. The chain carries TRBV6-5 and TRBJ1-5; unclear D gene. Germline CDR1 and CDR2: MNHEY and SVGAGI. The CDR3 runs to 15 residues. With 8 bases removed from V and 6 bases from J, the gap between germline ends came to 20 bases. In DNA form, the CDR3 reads TGTGCCAGCTCAGTTACCGTGGGGAGTTTTCAGCCCCAGCATTTT. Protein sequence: CASSVTVGSFQPQHF.

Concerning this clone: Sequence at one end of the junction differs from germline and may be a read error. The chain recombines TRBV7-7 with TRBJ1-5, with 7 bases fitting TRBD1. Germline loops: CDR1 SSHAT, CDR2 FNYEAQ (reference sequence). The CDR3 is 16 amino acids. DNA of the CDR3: TGTGCTAGCAGCCCACTGGACAGGCGGGCCCATCAGCCCCAGCATTTT. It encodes CASSPLDRRAHQPQHF.

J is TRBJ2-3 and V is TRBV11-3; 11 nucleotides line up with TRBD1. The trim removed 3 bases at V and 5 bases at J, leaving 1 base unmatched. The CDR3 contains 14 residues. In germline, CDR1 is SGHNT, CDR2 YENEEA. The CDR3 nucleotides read TGTGCCAGCAGCTTGGGACAGGGGGAAGATACGCAGTATTTT. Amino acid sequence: CASSLGQGEDTQYF. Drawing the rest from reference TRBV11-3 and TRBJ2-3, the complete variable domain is EAGVVQSPRYKIIEKKQPVAFWCNPISGHNTLYWYLQNLGQGPELLIRYENEEAVDDSQLPKDRFSAERLKGVDSTLKIQPAELGDSAVYLCASSLGQGEDTQYFGPGTRLTVL.

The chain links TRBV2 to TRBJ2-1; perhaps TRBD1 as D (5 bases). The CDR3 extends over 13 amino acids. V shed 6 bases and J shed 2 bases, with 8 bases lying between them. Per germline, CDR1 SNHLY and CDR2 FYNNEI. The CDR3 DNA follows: TGTGCCAGCAGCAGGGCGCCCTACAATGAGCAGTTCTTC. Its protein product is CASSRAPYNEQFF.